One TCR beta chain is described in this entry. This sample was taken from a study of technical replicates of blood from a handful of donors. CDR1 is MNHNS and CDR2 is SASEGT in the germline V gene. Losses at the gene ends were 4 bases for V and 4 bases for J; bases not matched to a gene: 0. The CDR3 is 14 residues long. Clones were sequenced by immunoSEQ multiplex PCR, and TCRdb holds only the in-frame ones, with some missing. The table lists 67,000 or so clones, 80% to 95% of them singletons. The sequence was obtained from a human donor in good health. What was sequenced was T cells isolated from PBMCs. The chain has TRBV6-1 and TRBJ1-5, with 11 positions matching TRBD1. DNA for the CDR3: TGTGCCAGCAGTGGGGACAGGGGGAATCAGCCCCAGCATTTT. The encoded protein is CASSGDRGNQPQHF.